This TCR beta chain was recovered during a study of beta chain features in type 1 diabetes. The isolated RNA, all of it, was reverse transcribed, so expressed TCRB transcripts were what got sequenced. Sequenced naive, central memory and regulatory T cell samples produced an average of around 3.5 million reads. Assay: immunoSEQ multiplex PCR; the TCRdb copy retains only in-frame clones and omits some. The table lists 350,000 to 400,000 clones, around 12% of them singletons, with about 0.01% in the top ten. This clone has a handful of counts. The antigen is unknown. Averaging about 120 mL, one heparinised blood draw was given by each donor. This CDR3 spans 12 amino acids. The germline V gene has CDR1 SQVTM and CDR2 ANQGSEA. V lost 2 bases and J 0 bases, leaving 2 bases between the germline ends. Study-level results: Within each of all four CD4+ subsets, Type 1 diabetes patients had TCRB CDR3s that were moderately but significantly shorter.

This sequence originates from a young woman with type 1 diabetes. The material sequenced was naive CD4+ T cells from blood. The chain combines TRBV29-1 with TRBJ2-4; D gene unclear. The CDR3 nucleotides are TGCAGCGTTGAACTAGCCAAAAACATTCAGTACTTC. This gives the protein CSVELAKNIQYF.